The 16 T cell receptor beta chains in this list originate from one sample, sequenced in a study of blood T cell repertoires in COVID-19. Assay used: immunoSEQ multiplex PCR; TCRdb lists only in-frame clones, some missing. The table records tens of thousands of clones, 84% of them present only once. The sequencing sample was made of peripheral blood. These TCRs come from a man aged 45 to 65 with acute or convalescent COVID-19.

The V and J genes are TRBV7-2 and TRBJ1-2; 10 bases match TRBD1. The ends lost 4 bases at V and 3 bases at J; junction bases unmatched: 5. The CDR3 contains 15 residues. From germline, CDR1 is SGHTA and CDR2 FQGNSA. The CDR3 protein is CASSWGQGSDYGYTF. The CDR3 region has the DNA TGTGCCAGCAGCTGGGGACAGGGGTCAGACTATGGCTACACCTTC.

The V gene is TRBV28, the J gene TRBJ2-5; 12 bases map to TRBD1. This CDR3 region has 14 residues. J was trimmed by 4 bases and V by 10 bases; bases with no gene match: 7. CDR1 MDHEN and CDR2 SYDVKM come from the germline V gene. In DNA, the CDR3 is TGTGCCATCCTCGGGACAGGGGGCGCAGAGACCCAGTACTTC. Its translation: CAILGTGGAETQYF.

V and J are TRBV29-1 and TRBJ2-1; weak D call: TRBD1 (6 bases). The CDR3 runs 13 residues. The germline V and J ends were trimmed by 3 bases and 6 bases, with 12 bases remaining between them. In germline, CDR1 is SQVTM, CDR2 ANQGSEA. The CDR3 nucleotides read TGCAGCGTTGAGGGGGCGGCTAGCAATGAGCAGTTCTTC. It encodes CSVEGAASNEQFF.

This chain joins TRBV12-3 or TRBV12-4 and TRBJ2-1; TRBD1 agrees at 8 bases. The CDR3 has 13 residues. After removal of 8 bases from V and 4 bases from J, the junction contained 4 bases not matched to a gene. In nucleotides, the CDR3 is TGTGCCAGCTTGGGACAGGAGTACAATGAGCAGTTCTTC. It yields the protein CASLGQEYNEQFF.

This clone has only a few counts. V and J are TRBV7-8 and TRBJ1-6; 11 bases line up with TRBD1. With V trimmed by 5 bases and J by 11 bases, 5 bases remained unmatched. Germline V CDR1 and CDR2: SGHVS, FQNEAQ. CDR3 length: 14 residues. The CDR3 loop is CASSTGTGGTPLHF. The CDR3 DNA sequence: TGTGCCAGCAGCACAGGGACAGGGGGAACACCCCTCCACTTT. Full variable domain (remainder filled in from reference TRBV7-8 and TRBJ1-6): GAGVSQSPRYKVAKRGQDVALRCDPISGHVSLFWYQQALGQGPEFLTYFQNEAQLDKSGLPSDRFFAERPEGSVSTLKIQRTQQEDSAVYLCASSTGTGGTPLHFGNGTRLTVT.

The genes are TRBV5-4 and TRBJ1-2, with D unclear. Germline lookup yields CDR1 SGHNT and CDR2 YYREEE (reference sequence). The CDR3 totals 13 residues. The V gene lost 1 base and the J gene lost 4 bases, with 8 bases spanning the gap. The CDR3 reads CASSLRSGYGYTF. In nucleotides, the CDR3 is TGTGCCAGCAGCTTGAGGAGCGGCTATGGCTACACCTTC. Looking up the rest from reference TRBV5-4 and TRBJ1-2 gives the full variable domain: ETGVTQSPTHLIKTRGQQVTLRCSSQSGHNTVSWYQQALGQGPQFIFQYYREEENGRGNFPPRFSGLQFPNYSSELNVNALELDDSALYLCASSLRSGYGYTFGSGTRLTVV.

The chain has TRBV19 and TRBJ2-6; TRBD1 is a possible D gene (5 bases). This CDR3 is 16 amino acids long. V was pared by 6 bases and J by 3 bases, with 15 bases between. The germline V gene encodes CDR1 LNHDA and CDR2 SQIVND (reference sequence). The CDR3, as DNA: TGTGCCAGTAGAACGGCCCTTAGGGGTGGGGCCAACGTCCTGACTTTC. This sequence encodes CASRTALRGGANVLTF.

The chain joins TRBV28 to TRBJ1-6; D is possibly TRBD1 (6 bases). Germline CDR1 reads MDHEN; CDR2 reads SYDVKM. The CDR3 has 15 amino acids. V gave up 1 base and J gave up 9 bases, with 13 bases separating them. The CDR3 DNA is TGTGCCAGCAGTTTATTGGGGGGGGCGCGTTCACCCCTCCACTTT. It codes for CASSLLGGARSPLHF.

The chain joins TRBV3-1 (or the pseudogene TRBV3-2) to TRBJ1-3; D may be TRBD1 (5 bases). The CDR3 is made up of 14 amino acids. V was cut by 4 bases and J by 6 bases, with 13 bases left in between. Germline loops: CDR1 LGHDT, CDR2 YNNKEL (reference sequence). Here the CDR3 DNA reads TGTGCCAGCAGCCCGGGACGGAGGGAAAACACCATATATTTT. Residues: CASSPGRRENTIYF.

The chain uses TRBV28 and TRBJ1-2; TRBD1 might be the D (6 bases). V was pared by 5 bases and J by 4 bases, with 14 bases between. CDR1 is MDHEN and CDR2 is SYDVKM in the germline V gene. The CDR3 has 14 amino acids. CDR3 amino acids: CASSPLGTSYGYTF. The CDR3 region has the DNA TGTGCCAGCAGTCCCCTCGGGACAAGCTATGGCTACACCTTC.

This chain joins TRBV4-3 and TRBJ1-2; TRBD1 might be the D (6 bases). Germline-derived CDR1 and CDR2 are LGHNA and YSLEER. The V gene lost 0 bases and the J gene lost 4 bases, with 12 bases spanning the gap. This CDR3 comprises 15 residues. The CDR3 DNA sequence: TGCGCCAGCAGCCAAGATAGGGGGAATCCCTATGGCTACACCTTC. Protein: CASSQDRGNPYGYTF.

The chain joins TRBV29-1 to TRBJ2-1, with unresolved D. V dropped 8 bases and J dropped 0 bases, with 14 bases sitting between them. The CDR3 sequence is 14 residues long. The germline V gene encodes CDR1 SQVTM and CDR2 ANQGSEA. DNA of the CDR3: TGCAGCTTAAAACTCCCTAGCTCCTACAATGAGCAGTTCTTC. Protein sequence: CSLKLPSSYNEQFF.

The genes are TRBV29-1 and TRBJ2-1; a weak D match, TRBD2 (5 bases). Germline lookup yields CDR1 SQVTM and CDR2 ANQGSEA. This CDR3 is 11 amino acids long. Trimming pared 7 bases from V and 8 bases from J, leaving 12 bases between. CDR3 loop: CSAEGLHEQFF. The CDR3 nucleotides read TGCAGCGCCGAGGGCCTCCATGAGCAGTTCTTC.

This chain links TRBV5-6 with TRBJ2-1, with a weak D call TRBD2 (6 bases). Germline assignment: CDR1 SGHDT and CDR2 YYEEEE. Trimming cost V 2 bases and J 0 bases, with 12 bases left between them. The CDR3 is 16 residues long. The CDR3 reads CASSFRGVASYNEQFF. In nucleotides, the CDR3 is TGTGCCAGCAGCTTTCGCGGGGTCGCCTCCTACAATGAGCAGTTCTTC. Full variable domain (remainder filled in from reference TRBV5-6 and TRBJ2-1): DAGVTQSPTHLIKTRGQQVTLRCSPKSGHDTVSWYQQALGQGPQFIFQYYEEEERQRGNFPDRFSGHQFPNYSSELNVNALLLGDSALYLCASSFRGVASYNEQFFGPGTRLTVL.

About this clone itself: An end of the junction does not agree with germline; a read error may underlie this. Additional DNA sequences in this sample encode the identical CDR3. The genes are TRBV11-3 and TRBJ2-7; the D is unclear. CDR3 length: 13 residues. Germline V gives CDR1 SGHNT, CDR2 YENEEA. The CDR3 here is CASSLVAVAEQYF. In nucleotides, the CDR3 is TGTGCCAGCAGCTTAGTGGCTGTAGCCGAGCAATACTTC.

This rearrangement joins TRBV5-4 to TRBJ2-3; the D gene is possibly TRBD2 (6 bases). CDR1 is SGHNT and CDR2 is YYREEE in the germline V gene (reference sequence). There are 14 residues in the CDR3. V gave up 6 bases and J gave up 2 bases, with 13 bases separating them. The DNA of the CDR3 is TGTGCCAGCACCCCGGGGGATTTCACAGATACGCAGTATTTT. Translated: CASTPGDFTDTQYF.